This T cell receptor beta chain is from a study of tumor and adjacent non-tumor tissue in lung cancer. Background on the study: The cohort had around twelve adenocarcinoma, a couple of squamous cell and 1 small cell patients.

This sample's RNA came from whole unsorted tissue. General study results and limits: TCR diversity was significantly greater in tumor than normal lung tissue. Patients with more diverse tumor TCRs had worse survival.

The CDR3 totals 15 residues. CDR1 is SGHAT and CDR2 is FQNNGV in the germline V gene. Notes on this clonotype: Its antigen is currently unknown. A read error may account for a junction end that differs from germline.

TCRbeta libraries were built with three rounds of nested PCR, modified from ARM-PCR. TCRdb re-analysed the multiplex PCR reads in MiXCR, keeping a single row per CDR3 protein. The table has 65,000 to 90,000 distinct CDR3 sequences, 75% to 90% seen once. The rearrangement uses TRBV11-2 and TRBJ2-7, with 12 nucleotides matching TRBD2. Sequencing used lung tumor tissue. The TCR was taken from a woman in her 50s with non-small cell lung cancer. CDR3 protein: CGSSFGLAGYDEQYF. DNA for the CDR3: TGTGGCAGCAGTTTTGGACTAGCGGGATATGACGAGCAGTACTTT.